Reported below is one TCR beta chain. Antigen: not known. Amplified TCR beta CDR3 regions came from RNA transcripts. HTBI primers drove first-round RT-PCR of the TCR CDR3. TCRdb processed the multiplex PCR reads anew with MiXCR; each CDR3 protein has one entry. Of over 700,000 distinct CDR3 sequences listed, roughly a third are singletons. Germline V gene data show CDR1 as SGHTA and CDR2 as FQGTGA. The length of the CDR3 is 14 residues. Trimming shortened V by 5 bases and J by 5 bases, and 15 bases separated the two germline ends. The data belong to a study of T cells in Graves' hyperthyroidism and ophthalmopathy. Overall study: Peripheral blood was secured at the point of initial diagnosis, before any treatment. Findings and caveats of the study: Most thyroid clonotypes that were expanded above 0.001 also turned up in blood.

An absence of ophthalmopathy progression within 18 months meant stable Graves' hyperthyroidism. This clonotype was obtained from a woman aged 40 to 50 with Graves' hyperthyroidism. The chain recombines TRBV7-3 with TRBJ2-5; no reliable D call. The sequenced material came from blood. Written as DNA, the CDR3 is TGTGCCAGCAGCCCCAGTGGGCCGGGTGAGACCCAGTACTTC. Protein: CASSPSGPGETQYF.